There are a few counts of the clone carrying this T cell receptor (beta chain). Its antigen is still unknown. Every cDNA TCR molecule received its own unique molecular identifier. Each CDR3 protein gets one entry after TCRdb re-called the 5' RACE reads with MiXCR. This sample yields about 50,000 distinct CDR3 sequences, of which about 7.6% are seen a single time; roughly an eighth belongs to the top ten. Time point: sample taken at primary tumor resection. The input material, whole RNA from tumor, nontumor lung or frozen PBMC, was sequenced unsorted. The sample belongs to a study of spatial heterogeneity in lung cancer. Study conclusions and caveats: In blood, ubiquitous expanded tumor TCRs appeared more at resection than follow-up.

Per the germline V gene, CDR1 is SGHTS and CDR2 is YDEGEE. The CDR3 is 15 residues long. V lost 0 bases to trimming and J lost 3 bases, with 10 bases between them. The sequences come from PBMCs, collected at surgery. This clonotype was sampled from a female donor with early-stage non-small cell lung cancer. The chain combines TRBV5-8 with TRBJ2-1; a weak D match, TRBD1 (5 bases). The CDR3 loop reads CASSLGQGFYNEQFF. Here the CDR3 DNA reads TGTGCCAGCAGCTTGGGTCAGGGCTTCTACAATGAGCAGTTCTTC.